The T cell receptor (beta chain) under discussion was sequenced for a study of shared clonotypes between healthy human individuals. Study details: The plates for each donor numbered three CD4 naive, three CD4 memory, two CD8 naive and one CD8 memory. General observations from the study: Sampling was confined to blood; repertoires within tissues likely differ.

Note on this clone: What it binds is not known.

Deep-level settings were used for running the assay. Clones were sequenced by immunoSEQ multiplex PCR, and TCRdb holds only the in-frame ones, with some missing. Among under 2.5 million clones listed, 85% to 95% were seen once. The material sequenced was naive CD4+ T cells from PBMCs. Subset: CD45RA+ positively selected. This receptor was taken from a man in his late teens or twenties in good health. Some clones in this sample may be carry-over from other donors' samples.

Here the CDR3 DNA reads TGTGCCAGTAAAGACCCTAATCGTCGTGAGCAGTTCTTC. Protein sequence: CASKDPNRREQFF. This chain links TRBV19 with TRBJ2-1; no definite D call. CDR1 LNHDA and CDR2 SQIVND come from the germline V gene (reference sequence). This CDR3 has 13 residues. With 7 bases removed from V and 9 bases from J, the gap between germline ends came to 16 bases.